What follows are 11 T cell receptor beta chains derived from one specimen sequenced in a study of shared clonotypes between healthy human individuals. CD45RO negativity and positive selection for CCR7 defined naive CD8 cells, a population that excluded terminally differentiated effector memory CD45RA+ cells. Here immunoSEQ multiplex PCR was the method, and the copy in TCRdb shows in-frame clones only, minus some. This table has about 2.1 million clones, more than 85% appearing once. Sequenced sample: naive CD8+ T cells from PBMCs. The receptor source for this set is a man aged 18 to 30 in good health. Some clones in this sample may be carry-over from other donors' samples.

The J gene is TRBJ2-7, the V gene TRBV27; TRBD1 is a possible D gene (5 bases). With 4 bases removed from V and 2 bases from J, the gap between germline ends came to 15 bases. The CDR3 loop spans 15 amino acids. CDR1 and CDR2 (germline): MNHEY, SMNVEV (reference sequence). The CDR3 region is CASSSRDRVAYEQYF. The CDR3 DNA is TGTGCCAGCAGTTCCAGGGATAGAGTTGCCTACGAGCAGTACTTC.

Points on this clone: Other DNA sequences from this sample encode an identical CDR3 as well. V usage is TRBV30 and J usage is TRBJ2-2; D might be TRBD2 (7 bases). The CDR3 extends over 13 amino acids. The V gene lost 0 bases and the J gene lost 8 bases, with 10 bases spanning the gap. Germline-derived CDR1 and CDR2 are GTSNPN and SVGIG (reference sequence). The CDR3, as DNA: TGTGCCTGGAGTGTCGGGGGGCCTGGGGAGCTGTTTTTT. As protein: CAWSVGGPGELFF.

The chain employs TRBV29-1 and TRBJ2-1; the match to TRBD2 covers 8 bases. Germline assignment: CDR1 SQVTM and CDR2 ANQGSEA. V shed 7 bases, J shed 1 base, and the junction held 3 bases outside the gene matches. The CDR3 covers 13 residues. Written as DNA, the CDR3 is TGCAGCGCCAGCGGGAGATCCTACAATGAGCAGTTCTTC. It codes for CSASGRSYNEQFF.

This rearrangement joins TRBV9 to TRBJ2-7; 10 positions agree with TRBD2. The V segment lost 4 bases and the J segment 6 bases; nucleotides outside the gene matches: 10. There are 15 residues in the CDR3. Germline assignment: CDR1 SGDLS and CDR2 YYNGEE. CDR3 protein: CASSLTSGRGGEQYF. The CDR3 region has the DNA TGTGCCAGCAGCCTGACTAGCGGGCGAGGTGGCGAGCAGTACTTC.

Only a few counts were recorded for this clone. This chain uses TRBV9 with TRBJ2-1; the D gene could be TRBD1 or TRBD2 (5 bases each). V lost 3 bases, J lost 8 bases, and 15 bases lay in between. Germline CDR1 SGDLS, CDR2 YYNGEE. The CDR3 is 14 amino acids. The CDR3 is CASSGGAAGDEQFF. The CDR3 bases are TGTGCCAGCAGCGGAGGGGCCGCTGGGGATGAGCAGTTCTTC.

The J gene is TRBJ2-5, the V gene TRBV5-1; D call uncertain. This CDR3 is 16 amino acids long. Trimming pared 4 bases from V and 5 bases from J, leaving 21 bases between. Per the germline V gene, CDR1 is SGHRS and CDR2 is YFSETQ. The CDR3 spells CASSPDRRKIQETQYF. DNA for the CDR3: TGCGCCAGCAGCCCGGACCGCAGAAAGATTCAGGAGACCCAGTACTTC.

V gene TRBV5-4 combines with J gene TRBJ2-1; the match to TRBD2 covers 12 bases. V shed 4 bases and J 7 bases; nucleotides not matched to a gene: 15. Germline CDR1 is SGHNT and CDR2 is YYREEE (reference sequence). The CDR3 covers 18 residues. This CDR3 reads CASSPSDALAGGRNEQFF. In DNA, the CDR3 is TGTGCCAGCAGCCCCTCCGACGCACTAGCGGGAGGTCGGAATGAGCAGTTCTTC.

The CDR3 loop is CASSDRQGGTEAFF. The CDR3 nucleotides are TGTGCCAGCAGTGACCGACAGGGGGGGACTGAAGCTTTCTTT. The J gene is TRBJ1-1, the V gene TRBV25-1; 9 nucleotides agree with TRBD1. The V gene's germline CDR1 is MGHDK and CDR2 SYGVNS. The trim removed 3 bases at V and 5 bases at J, leaving 4 bases unmatched. The CDR3 runs to 14 residues. Based on the CDR3 plus reference TRBV25-1 and TRBJ1-1, the full variable domain is EADIYQTPRYLVIGTGKKITLECSQTMGHDKMYWYQQDPGMELHLIHYSYGVNSTEKGDLSSESTVSRIRTEHFPLTLESARPSHTSQYLCASSDRQGGTEAFFGQGTRLTVV.

The CDR3 protein is CASSINTLPLYEQYF. The DNA for the CDR3 is TGTGCCAGTAGTATCAACACGCTCCCCCTCTACGAGCAGTACTTC. The chain uses TRBV19 and TRBJ2-7; D call uncertain. Trimming pared 3 bases from V and 3 bases from J, leaving 15 bases between. This CDR3 comprises 15 residues. Germline lookup yields CDR1 LNHDA and CDR2 SQIVND (reference sequence).

With respect to this clone: Additional DNA sequences in this sample encode the identical CDR3. The CDR3 reads CASSLGGDYNEQFF. CDR3 bases: TGTGCCAGCAGCTTAGGGGGGGATTACAATGAGCAGTTCTTC. The chain links TRBV7-9 to TRBJ2-1, with a possible D match to TRBD2 (6 bases). This CDR3 has 14 amino acids. Germline values: CDR1 SEHNR, CDR2 FQNEAQ (reference sequence). V lost 1 base and J 4 bases, leaving 8 bases between the germline ends.

The J gene is TRBJ2-7, the V gene TRBV6-1, with 9 bases lining up with TRBD2. Germline V gene data show CDR1 as MNHNS and CDR2 as SASEGT. V lost 6 bases and J lost 6; bases outside the gene matches: 3. The CDR3 consists of 12 residues. The CDR3 sequence: CASRGLALEQYF. Here the CDR3 DNA reads TGTGCCAGCAGGGGACTAGCCCTCGAGCAGTACTTC.